This T cell receptor beta chain derives from a study of blood T cell repertoires in COVID-19. CDR3 length: 19 residues. With V trimmed by 5 bases and J by 0 bases, 13 bases remained unmatched. Germline assignment: CDR1 SGHVS and CDR2 FQNEAQ. Per the authors' pipeline: Cell counts per sample came from amplifying reference gene primers. Profiling relied on immunoSEQ multiplex PCR, and the TCRdb table lists in-frame clones only, not all of them. That table is the source of V, J and clone size, and D and trimming were worked out from the DNA. The sample consists of about 58,000 clones, 60% to 85% of them appearing once.

The source of this sequence is a human donor in a cohort sampled during active COVID-19. This chain connects TRBV7-8 to TRBJ1-3; the match to TRBD1 covers 10 bases. Sequencing was done on a sample of peripheral blood. Here the CDR3 reads CASSPATPGQGFSGNTIYF. CDR3 in DNA: TGTGCCAGCAGCCCCGCCACTCCGGGACAGGGGTTCTCTGGAAACACCATATATTTT.